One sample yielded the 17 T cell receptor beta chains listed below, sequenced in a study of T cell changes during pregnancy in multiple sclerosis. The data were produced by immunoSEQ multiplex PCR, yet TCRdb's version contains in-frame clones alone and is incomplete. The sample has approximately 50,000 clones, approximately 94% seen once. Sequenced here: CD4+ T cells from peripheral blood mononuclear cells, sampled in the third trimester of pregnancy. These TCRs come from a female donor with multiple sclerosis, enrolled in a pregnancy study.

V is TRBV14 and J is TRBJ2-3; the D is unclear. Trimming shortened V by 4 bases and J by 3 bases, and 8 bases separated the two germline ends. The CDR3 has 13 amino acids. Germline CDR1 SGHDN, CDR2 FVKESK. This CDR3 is CASSRLGTDTQYF. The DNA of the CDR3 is TGTGCCAGCAGCCGCCTCGGGACAGATACGCAGTATTTT.

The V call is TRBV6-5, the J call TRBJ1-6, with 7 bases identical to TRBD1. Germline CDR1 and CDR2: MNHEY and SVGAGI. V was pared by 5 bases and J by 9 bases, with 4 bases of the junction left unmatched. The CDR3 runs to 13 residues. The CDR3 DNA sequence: TGTGCCAGCAGTCGGACAGGTCCTTCACCCCTCCACTTT. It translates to CASSRTGPSPLHF.

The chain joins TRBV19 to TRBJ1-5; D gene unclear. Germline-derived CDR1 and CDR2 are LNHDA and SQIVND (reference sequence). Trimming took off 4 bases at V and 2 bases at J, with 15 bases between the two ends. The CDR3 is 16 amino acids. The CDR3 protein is CASSTSALGGNQPQHF. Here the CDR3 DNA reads TGTGCCAGTAGTACCTCGGCCCTGGGAGGCAATCAGCCCCAGCATTTT.

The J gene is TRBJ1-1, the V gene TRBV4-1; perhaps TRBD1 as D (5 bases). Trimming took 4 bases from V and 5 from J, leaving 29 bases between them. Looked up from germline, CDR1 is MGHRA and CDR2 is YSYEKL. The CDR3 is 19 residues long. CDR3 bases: TGCGCCAGCAGCCGGGAGGGATTGGGGGGAATAGTGTCTAGTACTGAAGCTTTCTTT. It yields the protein CASSREGLGGIVSSTEAFF.

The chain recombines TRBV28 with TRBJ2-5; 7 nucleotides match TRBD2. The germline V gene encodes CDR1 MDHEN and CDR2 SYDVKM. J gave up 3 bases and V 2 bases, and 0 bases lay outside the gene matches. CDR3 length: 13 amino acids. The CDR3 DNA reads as TGTGCCAGCAGTTTACTAGCGGAAGAGACCCAGTACTTC. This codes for CASSLLAEETQYF.

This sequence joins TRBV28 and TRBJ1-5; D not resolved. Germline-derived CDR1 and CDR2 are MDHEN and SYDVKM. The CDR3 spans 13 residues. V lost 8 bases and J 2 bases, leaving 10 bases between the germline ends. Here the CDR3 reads CASSIRGNQPQHF. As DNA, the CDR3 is TGTGCCAGCTCCATTCGGGGCAATCAGCCCCAGCATTTT.

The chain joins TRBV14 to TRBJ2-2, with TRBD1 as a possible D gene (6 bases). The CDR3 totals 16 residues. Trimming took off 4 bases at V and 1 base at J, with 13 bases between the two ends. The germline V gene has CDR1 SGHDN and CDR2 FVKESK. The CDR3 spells CASSRPGQKNTGELFF. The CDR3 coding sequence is TGTGCCAGCAGCCGACCAGGACAGAAGAACACCGGGGAGCTGTTTTTT.

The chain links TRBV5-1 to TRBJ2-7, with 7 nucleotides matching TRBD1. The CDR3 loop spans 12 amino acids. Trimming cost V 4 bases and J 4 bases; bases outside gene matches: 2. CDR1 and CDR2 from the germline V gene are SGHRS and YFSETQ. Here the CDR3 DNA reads TGCGCCAGCAGCCCGACAGGGTACGAGCAGTACTTC. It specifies CASSPTGYEQYF.

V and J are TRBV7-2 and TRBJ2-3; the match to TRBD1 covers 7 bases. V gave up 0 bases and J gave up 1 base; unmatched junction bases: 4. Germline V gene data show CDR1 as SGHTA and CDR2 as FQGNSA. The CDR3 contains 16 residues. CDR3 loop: CASSLALGTGTDTQYF. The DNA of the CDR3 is TGTGCCAGCAGCTTAGCGCTAGGGACAGGCACAGATACGCAGTATTTT.

The CDR3 loop is CATSRDGLFSSYEQYF. The CDR3 DNA is TGTGCCACCAGCAGAGATGGACTTTTTAGCTCCTACGAGCAGTACTTC. The chain uses TRBV15 and TRBJ2-7; maybe TRBD2 (5 bases). Germline V lookup: CDR1 LNHNV, CDR2 YYDKDF (reference sequence). V was trimmed by 0 bases and J by 0 bases, leaving 12 bases between them. This CDR3 is 16 amino acids long.

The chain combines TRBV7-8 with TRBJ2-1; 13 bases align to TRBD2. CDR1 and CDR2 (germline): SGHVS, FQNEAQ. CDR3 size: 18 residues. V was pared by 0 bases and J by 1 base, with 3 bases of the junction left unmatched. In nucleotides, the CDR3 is TGTGCCAGCAGCTTAGCGGGACTAGCGGGGTGGTCCTACAATGAGCAGTTCTTC. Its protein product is CASSLAGLAGWSYNEQFF.

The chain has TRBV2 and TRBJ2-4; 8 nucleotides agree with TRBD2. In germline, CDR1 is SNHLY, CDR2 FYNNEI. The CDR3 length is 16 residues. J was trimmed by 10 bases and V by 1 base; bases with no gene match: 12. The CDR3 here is CASSEVASGPLSIQYF. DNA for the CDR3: TGTGCCAGCAGTGAAGTGGCTAGCGGGCCGTTGTCGATTCAGTACTTC.

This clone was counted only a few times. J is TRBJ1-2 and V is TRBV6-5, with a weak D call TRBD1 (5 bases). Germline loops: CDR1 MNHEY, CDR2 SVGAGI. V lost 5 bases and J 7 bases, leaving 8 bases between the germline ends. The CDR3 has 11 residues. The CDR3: CASSGRVGYTF. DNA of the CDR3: TGTGCCAGCAGTGGCAGGGTTGGCTACACCTTC.

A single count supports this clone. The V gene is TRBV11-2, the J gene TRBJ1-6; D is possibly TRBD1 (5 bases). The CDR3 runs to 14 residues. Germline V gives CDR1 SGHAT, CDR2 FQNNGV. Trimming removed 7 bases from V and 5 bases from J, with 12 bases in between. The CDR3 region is CASTSQGHNSPLHF. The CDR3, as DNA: TGTGCCAGCACCTCCCAGGGTCATAATTCACCCCTCCACTTT.

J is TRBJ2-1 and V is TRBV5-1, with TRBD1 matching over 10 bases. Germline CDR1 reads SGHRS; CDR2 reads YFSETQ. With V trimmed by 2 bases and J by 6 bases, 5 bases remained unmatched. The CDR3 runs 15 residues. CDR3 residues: CASSFSGTGVNEQFF. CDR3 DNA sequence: TGCGCCAGCAGCTTTAGCGGGACAGGGGTCAATGAGCAGTTCTTC. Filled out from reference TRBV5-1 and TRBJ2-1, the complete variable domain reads KAGVTQTPRYLIKTRGQQVTLSCSPISGHRSVSWYQQTPGQGLQFLFEYFSETQRNKGNFPGRFSGRQFSNSRSEMNVSTLELGDSALYLCASSFSGTGVNEQFFGPGTRLTVL.

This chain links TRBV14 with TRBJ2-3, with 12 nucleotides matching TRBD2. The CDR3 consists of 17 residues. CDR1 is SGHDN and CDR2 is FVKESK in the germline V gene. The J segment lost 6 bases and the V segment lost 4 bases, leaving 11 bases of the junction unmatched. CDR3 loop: CASSRQKTSGRGDTQYF. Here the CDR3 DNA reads TGTGCCAGCAGCCGCCAGAAGACTAGCGGGAGAGGGGATACGCAGTATTTT.

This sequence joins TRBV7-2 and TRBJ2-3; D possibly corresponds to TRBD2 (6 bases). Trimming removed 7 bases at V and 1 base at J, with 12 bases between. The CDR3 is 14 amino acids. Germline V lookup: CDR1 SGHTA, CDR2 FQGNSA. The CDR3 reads CASKEGSGTDTQYF. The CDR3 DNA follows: TGTGCCAGCAAGGAGGGGTCTGGCACAGATACGCAGTATTTT.